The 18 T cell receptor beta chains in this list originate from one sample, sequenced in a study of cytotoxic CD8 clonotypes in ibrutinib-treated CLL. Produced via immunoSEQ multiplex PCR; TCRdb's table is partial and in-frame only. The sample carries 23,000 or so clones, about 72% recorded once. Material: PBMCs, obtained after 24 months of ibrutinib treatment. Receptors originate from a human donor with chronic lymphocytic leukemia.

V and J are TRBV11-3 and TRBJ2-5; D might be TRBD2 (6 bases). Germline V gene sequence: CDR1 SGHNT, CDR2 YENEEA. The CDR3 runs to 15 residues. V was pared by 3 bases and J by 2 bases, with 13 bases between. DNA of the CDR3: TGTGCCAGCAGCTTTTCCGGGACTCCGCAAGAGACCCAGTACTTC. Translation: CASSFSGTPQETQYF. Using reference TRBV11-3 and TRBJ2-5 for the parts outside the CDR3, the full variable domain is EAGVVQSPRYKIIEKKQPVAFWCNPISGHNTLYWYLQNLGQGPELLIRYENEEAVDDSQLPKDRFSAERLKGVDSTLKIQPAELGDSAVYLCASSFSGTPQETQYFGPGTRLLVL.

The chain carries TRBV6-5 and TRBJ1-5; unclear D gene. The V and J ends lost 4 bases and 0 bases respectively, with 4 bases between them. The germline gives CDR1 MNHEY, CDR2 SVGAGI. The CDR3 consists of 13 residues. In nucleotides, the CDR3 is TGTGCCAGCAGTTCGAATAGCAATCAGCCCCAGCATTTT. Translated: CASSSNSNQPQHF.

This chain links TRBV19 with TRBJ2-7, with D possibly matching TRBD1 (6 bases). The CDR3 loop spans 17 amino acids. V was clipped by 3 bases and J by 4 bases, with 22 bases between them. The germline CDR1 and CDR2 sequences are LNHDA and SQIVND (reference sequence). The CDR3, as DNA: TGTGCCAGTAGTATCTCAGGGGTAGGTCGGCAAGGTTACGAGCAGTACTTC. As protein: CASSISGVGRQGYEQYF. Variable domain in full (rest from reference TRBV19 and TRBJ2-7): DGGITQSPKYLFRKEGQNVTLSCEQNLNHDAMYWYRQDPGQGLRLIYYSQIVNDFQKGDIAEGYSVSREKKESFPLTVTSAQKNPTAFYLCASSISGVGRQGYEQYFGPGTRLTVT.

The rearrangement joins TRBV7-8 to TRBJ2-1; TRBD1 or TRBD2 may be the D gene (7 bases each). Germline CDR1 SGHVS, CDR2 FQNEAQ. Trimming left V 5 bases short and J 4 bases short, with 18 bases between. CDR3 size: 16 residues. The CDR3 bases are TGTGCCAGCAGCCCTGGGGGGGACAGAAGGTACAATGAGCAGTTCTTC. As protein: CASSPGGDRRYNEQFF. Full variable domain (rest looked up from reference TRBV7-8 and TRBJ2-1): GAGVSQSPRYKVAKRGQDVALRCDPISGHVSLFWYQQALGQGPEFLTYFQNEAQLDKSGLPSDRFFAERPEGSVSTLKIQRTQQEDSAVYLCASSPGGDRRYNEQFFGPGTRLTVL.

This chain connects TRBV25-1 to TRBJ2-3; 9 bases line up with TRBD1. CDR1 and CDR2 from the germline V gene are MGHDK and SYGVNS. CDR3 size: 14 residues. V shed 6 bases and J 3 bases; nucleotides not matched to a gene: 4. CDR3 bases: TGTGCCAGCAGCCCGGGACAGGGAACAGATACGCAGTATTTT. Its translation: CASSPGQGTDTQYF.

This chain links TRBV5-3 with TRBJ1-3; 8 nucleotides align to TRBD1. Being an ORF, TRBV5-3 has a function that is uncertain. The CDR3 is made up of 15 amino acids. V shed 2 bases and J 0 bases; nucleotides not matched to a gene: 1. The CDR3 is CARSLDRGSGNTIYF. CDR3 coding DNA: TGTGCCAGAAGCTTAGACAGGGGCTCTGGAAACACCATATATTTT.

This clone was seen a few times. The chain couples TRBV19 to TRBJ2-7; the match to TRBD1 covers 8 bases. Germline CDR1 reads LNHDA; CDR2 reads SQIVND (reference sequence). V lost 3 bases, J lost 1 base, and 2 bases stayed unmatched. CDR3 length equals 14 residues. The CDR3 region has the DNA TGTGCCAGTAGTATCAGGGGGCAATCCTACGAGCAGTACTTC. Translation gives CASSIRGQSYEQYF.

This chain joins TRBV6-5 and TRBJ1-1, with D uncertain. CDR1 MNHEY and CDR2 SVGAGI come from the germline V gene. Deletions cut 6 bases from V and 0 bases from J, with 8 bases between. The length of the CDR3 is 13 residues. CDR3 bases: TGTGCCAGCAGCTCTACATTGAACACTGAAGCTTTCTTT. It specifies CASSSTLNTEAFF.

CDR3 bases: TGTGCCAGCAGTGGGGATCGGCGGACTGAAGCTTTCTTT. Translating it yields CASSGDRRTEAFF. The V and J genes are TRBV2 and TRBJ1-1; D not resolved. Deletions cut 4 bases from V and 5 bases from J, with 11 bases between. Germline values: CDR1 SNHLY, CDR2 FYNNEI. This CDR3 has 13 amino acids.

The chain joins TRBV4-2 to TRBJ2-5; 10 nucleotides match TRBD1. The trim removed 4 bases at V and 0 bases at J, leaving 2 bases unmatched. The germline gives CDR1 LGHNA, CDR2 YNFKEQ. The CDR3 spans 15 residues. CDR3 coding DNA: TGTGCCAGCAGCCGCGGGACAGGGGACCAAGAGACCCAGTACTTC. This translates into CASSRGTGDQETQYF.

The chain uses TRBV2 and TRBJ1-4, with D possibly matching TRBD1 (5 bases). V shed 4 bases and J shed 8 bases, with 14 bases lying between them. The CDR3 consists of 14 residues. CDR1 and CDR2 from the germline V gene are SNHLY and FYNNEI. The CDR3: CASSALLGHEKLFF. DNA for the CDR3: TGTGCCAGCAGTGCCTTATTAGGACACGAAAAACTGTTTTTT. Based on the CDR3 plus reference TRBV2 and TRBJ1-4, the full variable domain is EPEVTQTPSHQVTQMGQEVILRCVPISNHLYFYWYRQILGQKVEFLVSFYNNEISEKSEIFDDQFSVERPDGSNFTLKIRSTKLEDSAMYFCASSALLGHEKLFFGSGTQLSVL.

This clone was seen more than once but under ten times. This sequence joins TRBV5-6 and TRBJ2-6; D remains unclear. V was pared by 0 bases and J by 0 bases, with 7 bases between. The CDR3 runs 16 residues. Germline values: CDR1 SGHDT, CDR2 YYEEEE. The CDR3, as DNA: TGTGCCAGCAGCTTGGTTGCAGACTCTGGGGCCAACGTCCTGACTTTC. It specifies CASSLVADSGANVLTF. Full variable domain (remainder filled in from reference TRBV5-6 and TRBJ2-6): DAGVTQSPTHLIKTRGQQVTLRCSPKSGHDTVSWYQQALGQGPQFIFQYYEEEERQRGNFPDRFSGHQFPNYSSELNVNALLLGDSALYLCASSLVADSGANVLTFGAGSRLTVL.

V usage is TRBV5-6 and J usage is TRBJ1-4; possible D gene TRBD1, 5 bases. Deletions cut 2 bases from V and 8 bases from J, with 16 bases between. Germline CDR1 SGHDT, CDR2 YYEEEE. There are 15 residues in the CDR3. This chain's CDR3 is CASSFQGGREEKLFF. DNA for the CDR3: TGTGCCAGCAGCTTTCAGGGCGGGAGAGAAGAAAAACTGTTTTTT.

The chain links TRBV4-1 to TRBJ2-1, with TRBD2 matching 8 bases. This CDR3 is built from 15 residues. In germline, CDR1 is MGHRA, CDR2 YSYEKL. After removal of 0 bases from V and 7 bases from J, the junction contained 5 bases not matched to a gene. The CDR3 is CASSQEGTRRNEQFF. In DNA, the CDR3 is TGCGCCAGCAGCCAAGAAGGGACTAGAAGAAATGAGCAGTTCTTC.

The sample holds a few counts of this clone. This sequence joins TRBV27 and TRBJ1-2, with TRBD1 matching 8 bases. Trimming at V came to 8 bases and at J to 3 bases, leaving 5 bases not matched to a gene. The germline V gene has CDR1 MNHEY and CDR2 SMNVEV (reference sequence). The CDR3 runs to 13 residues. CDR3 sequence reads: CASGAGGYYGYTF. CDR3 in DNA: TGTGCCAGCGGAGCAGGGGGCTACTATGGCTACACCTTC.

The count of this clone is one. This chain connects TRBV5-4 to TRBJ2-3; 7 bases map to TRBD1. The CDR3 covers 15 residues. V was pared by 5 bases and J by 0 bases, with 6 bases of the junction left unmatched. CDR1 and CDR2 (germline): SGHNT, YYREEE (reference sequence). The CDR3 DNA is TGTGCCAGCAGACCCGGGACAGCTAGCACAGATACGCAGTATTTT. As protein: CASRPGTASTDTQYF.

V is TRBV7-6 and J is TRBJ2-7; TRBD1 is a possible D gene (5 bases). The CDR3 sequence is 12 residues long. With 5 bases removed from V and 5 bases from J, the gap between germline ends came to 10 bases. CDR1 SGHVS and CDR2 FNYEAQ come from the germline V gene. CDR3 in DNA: TGTGCCAGCAGCCGGCAAGGGGACGAGCAGTACTTC. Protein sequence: CASSRQGDEQYF.

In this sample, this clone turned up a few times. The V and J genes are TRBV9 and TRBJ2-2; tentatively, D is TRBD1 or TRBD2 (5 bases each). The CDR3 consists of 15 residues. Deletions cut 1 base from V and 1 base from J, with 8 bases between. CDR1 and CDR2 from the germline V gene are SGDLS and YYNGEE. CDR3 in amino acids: CASSVLGENTGELFF. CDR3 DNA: TGTGCCAGCAGCGTATTGGGGGAGAACACCGGGGAGCTGTTTTTT.